These T cell receptor beta chains were read from a single sample in a study of blood T cells in healthy people across ages. TCRdb called the 5' RACE reads again in MiXCR, with one record for every CDR3 protein. The profile shows hundreds of thousands of distinct CDR3 sequences, around 21% of them singletons. Sequenced sample: blood. These receptors were collected from a man between 70 and 80 years old in good health. The CDR3 runs from the conserved cysteine through the conserved F or W. The D gene is left open where the match is weak. A clone size is listed for some rows: how often the clone was seen (once, few, many), or a class if it is expanded.

J gene	clone size	V gene	D gene	CDR3 DNA	CDR3 protein
TRBJ2-1	-	TRBV4-3	TRBD2	TGCGCCAGCAGCCCTCAAGGGACTAACTACAATGAGCAGTTCTTC	CASSPQGTNYNEQFF
TRBJ2-7	many	TRBV7-9	TRBD2	TGTGCCAGCAGCCCTCCGGGACTAGTCTACGAGCAGTACTTC	CASSPPGLVYEQYF
TRBJ2-5	-	TRBV28	-	TGTGCCAGCAGTTTATCTTTGGACTACCTACAAGAGACCCAGTACTTC	CASSLSLDYLQETQYF
TRBJ1-4	-	TRBV7-9	TRBD1	TGTGCCAGCAGCATCGGACAGGGGGAGAATGAAAAACTGTTTTTT	CASSIGQGENEKLFF
TRBJ2-1	-	TRBV15	-	TGTGCCACCAGCAGAGTCAGAACCTACAATGAGCAGTTCTTC	CATSRVRTYNEQFF
TRBJ2-7	many	TRBV24-1	-	TGTGCCACCAGTGCGCTACAGAATAAATACTACGAGCAGTACTTC	CATSALQNKYYEQYF
TRBJ2-7	few	TRBV20-1	-	TGCAGTGCTAGAGTGAAGGTTGGGACCTACGAGCAGTACTTC	CSARVKVGTYEQYF
TRBJ2-5	few	TRBV7-2	TRBD2	TGTGCCAGCAGCGCCACTAGCGCCGAGGCCCAGTACTTC	CASSATSAEAQYF
TRBJ2-7	few	TRBV6-4	-	TGTGCCAGCAGTGACCTCCGAAAGGACAACTACGAGCAGTACTTC	CASSDLRKDNYEQYF
TRBJ2-7	few	TRBV28	TRBD2	TGTGCCAGCCGGGGGGAGGACGACGAGCAGTACTTC	CASRGEDDEQYF
TRBJ2-3	many	TRBV20-1	TRBD2	TGCAGTGCTAATAGACTAGCTAGCACAGATACGCAGTATTTT	CSANRLASTDTQYF
TRBJ2-7	few	TRBV4-3	-	TGCGCCAGCAGCCAAGAAAGGCAGGGATATTACGAGCAGTACTTC	CASSQERQGYYEQYF
TRBJ1-2	many	TRBV18	-	TGTGCCAGCTCACCCCAGAAGACAGGAAGCTATGGCTACACCTTC	CASSPQKTGSYGYTF
TRBJ2-5	-	TRBV5-5	TRBD2	TGTGCCAGCAGCTTGGCTAGCGGGATAAGAGAGACCCAGTACTTC	CASSLASGIRETQYF
TRBJ2-5	many	TRBV6-5	TRBD2	TGTGCCAGCAGTCCGAGGGGGACTAGCGGAGAAGAGACCCAGTACTTC	CASSPRGTSGEETQYF
TRBJ2-7	-	TRBV9	TRBD2	TGTGCCAGCAACCGGGAGGGCCGCTACGAGCAGTACTTC	CASNREGRYEQYF
TRBJ2-3	-	TRBV4-1	-	TGCGCCAGCAGCCAAGGGATTACGGGATACACAGATACGCAGTATTTT	CASSQGITGYTDTQYF
TRBJ2-7	few	TRBV20-1	TRBD2	TGCAGTGCTTTACCACGGACTAGCGGACCCTACGAGCAGTACTTC	CSALPRTSGPYEQYF
TRBJ2-3	-	TRBV12-3/TRBV12-4	TRBD2	TGTGCCAGCAGTCCGCTGACTAGCGTGAGCACAGATACGCAGTATTTT	CASSPLTSVSTDTQYF
TRBJ2-7	-	TRBV12-3/TRBV12-4	TRBD2	TGTGCCAGCAGTTATTTCGGGGGGGGATACGAGCAGTACTTC	CASSYFGGGYEQYF
TRBJ2-3	few	TRBV10-3	TRBD1	TGTGCCATCAGTGAGGTATCGGGACAGGGGACACCTAGCACAGATACGCAGTATTTT	CAISEVSGQGTPSTDTQYF
TRBJ1-2	few	TRBV21-1	-	TGTGCCAGCAGCAAAGAGGCAGGGGGCGGCTACACCTTC	CASSKEAGGGYTF
TRBJ2-2	-	TRBV5-1	-	TGCGCCAGCAGCGTGTCGGGACAGAACACCGGGGAGCTGTTTTTT	CASSVSGQNTGELFF
TRBJ1-3	many	TRBV9	TRBD1	TGTGCCAGCAGCCTATTCGACAGGGACTCTGGAAACACCATATATTTT	CASSLFDRDSGNTIYF
TRBJ2-3	few	TRBV10-3	TRBD1	TGTGCCATCAGTGAAAGGGGACAGGGAGATACGCAGTATTTT	CAISERGQGDTQYF
TRBJ2-3	few	TRBV28	-	TGTGCCAGCAGTTCCGTCTGGACCGCGATCGGCACAGATACGCAGTATTTT	CASSSVWTAIGTDTQYF
TRBJ1-2	few	TRBV12-3/TRBV12-4	-	TGTGCCAGCAGTTTAGGAGGCCGCGGGGGCTACACCTTC	CASSLGGRGGYTF
TRBJ2-1	-	TRBV19	-	TGTGCCAGTAACCCGACAGGCTACTACAATGAGCAGTTCTTC	CASNPTGYYNEQFF
TRBJ1-2	many	TRBV29-1	-	TGCAGCGTTGAAGATATCGGGTTCTATGGCTACACCTTC	CSVEDIGFYGYTF
TRBJ2-7	-	TRBV7-9	-	TGTGCCAGCAGCTTAGGGGATTTACGCTCCTACGAGCAGTACTTC	CASSLGDLRSYEQYF
TRBJ2-1	-	TRBV10-3	TRBD2	TGTGCCATCAGTGAGTCCGGCGGCAGCGGGAGGTACTACAATGAGCAGTTCTTC	CAISESGGSGRYYNEQFF
TRBJ2-7	-	TRBV20-1	-	TGCAGTGCTAGTCGGTCCGAAGGCTCCCGAACCCACGAGCAGTACTTC	CSASRSEGSRTHEQYF
TRBJ2-1	-	TRBV28	TRBD2	TGTGCCAGCAGGACGCCTAGCGGGAACAATGAGCAGTTCTTC	CASRTPSGNNEQFF